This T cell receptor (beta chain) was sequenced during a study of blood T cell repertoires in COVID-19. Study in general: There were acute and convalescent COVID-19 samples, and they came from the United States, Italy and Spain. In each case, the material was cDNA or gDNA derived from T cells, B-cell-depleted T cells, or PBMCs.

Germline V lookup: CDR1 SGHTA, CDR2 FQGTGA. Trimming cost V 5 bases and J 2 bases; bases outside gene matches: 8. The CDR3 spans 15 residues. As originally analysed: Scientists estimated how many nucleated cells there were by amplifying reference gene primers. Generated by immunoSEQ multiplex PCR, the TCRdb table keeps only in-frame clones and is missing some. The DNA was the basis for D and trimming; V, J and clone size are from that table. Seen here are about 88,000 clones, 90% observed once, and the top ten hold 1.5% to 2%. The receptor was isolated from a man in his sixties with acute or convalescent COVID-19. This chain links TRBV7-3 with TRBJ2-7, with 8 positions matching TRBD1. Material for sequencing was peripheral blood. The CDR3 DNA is TGTGCCAGCAGCCAGGGGGCAGGAGGCGCCTACGAGCAGTACTTC. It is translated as CASSQGAGGAYEQYF. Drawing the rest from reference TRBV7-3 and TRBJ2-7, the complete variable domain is GAGVSQTPSNKVTEKGKYVELRCDPISGHTALYWYRQSLGQGPEFLIYFQGTGAADDSGLPNDRFFAVRPEGSVSTLKIQRTERGDSAVYLCASSQGAGGAYEQYFGPGTRLTVT.